This T cell receptor (beta chain) was recovered during a study of CD8 T cells in ankylosing spondylitis. Study conclusions and caveats: In ankylosing spondylitis blood, a motif of about eight highly homologous TCR beta variants appeared characteristic. Previously reported in reactive arthritis synovial fluid and blood were some of the motif variants.

The germline gives CDR1 MDHEN, CDR2 SYDVKM. Trimming removed 6 bases from V and 1 base from J; junction bases left unmatched: 9. The CDR3 contains 16 residues. The sample holds a few counts of this clonotype. Its matching antigen is unknown. TCRdb reprocessed the 5' RACE reads with MiXCR, giving one entry per CDR3 protein. This sample has approximately 300,000 distinct CDR3 sequences, with roughly 8% found just once. The receptor's source is a male donor with ankylosing spondylitis. The chain combines TRBV28 with TRBJ2-3; 8 nucleotides align to TRBD1. The specimen was blood, either unsorted or a sorted T cell fraction (not recorded which). CDR3 DNA: TGTGCCAGCAGCCCACCCGGGACAGGCCGCACAGATACGCAGTATTTT. This encodes CASSPPGTGRTDTQYF.